The 17 T cell receptor beta chains below come from one sample, sequenced in a study of control samples from healthy donors and cancer patients. The repertoire was sequenced with immunoSEQ multiplex PCR; TCRdb's copy has only in-frame clones and lacks some. The table lists more than 90,000 clones, around 89% of them singletons. Sequenced sample: blood. Every receptor here comes from a man in his thirties or forties in good health.

CDR3 sequence: CASSYLQGETQYF. The DNA of the CDR3 is TGTGCCAGCAGTTACTTGCAGGGAGAGACCCAGTACTTC. The chain couples TRBV6-6 to TRBJ2-5, with a weak D call TRBD1 (5 bases). Germline V gives CDR1 MNHNY, CDR2 SVGAGI (reference sequence). Trimming pared 1 base from V and 4 bases from J, leaving 7 bases between. This CDR3 has 13 amino acids.

V and J are TRBV11-1 and TRBJ2-1; TRBD1 is a possible D gene (5 bases). Germline CDR1 is SGHAT and CDR2 is FQDESV (reference sequence). The CDR3 covers 15 residues. The germline V and J ends were trimmed by 1 base and 8 bases, with 15 bases remaining between them. The CDR3 DNA follows: TGTGCCAGCAGCTTAGAGGCAGGGCGTTTGGATGAGCAGTTCTTC. Translation gives CASSLEAGRLDEQFF.

This chain uses TRBV5-1 with TRBJ1-1; D is perhaps TRBD1 (6 bases). V was trimmed by 0 bases and J by 7 bases, leaving 13 bases between them. Germline loops: CDR1 SGHRS, CDR2 YFSETQ. CDR3 length equals 14 residues. For the CDR3, the DNA is TGCGCCAGCAGCTTGGTATCAGGGGTGGGTGAAGCTTTCTTT. Translated: CASSLVSGVGEAFF.

The table lists this clone with a few counts. CDR3 bases: TGTGCCAGCAGCGCCGAACCGGGTTCGGGAGAAAAACTGTTTTTT. Its translation is CASSAEPGSGEKLFF. J is TRBJ1-4 and V is TRBV5-4; the D is unclear. The CDR3 contains 15 residues. Trimming pared 4 bases from V and 8 bases from J, leaving 18 bases between. CDR1 and CDR2 (germline): SGHNT, YYREEE (reference sequence).

This clone has a single count. The chain couples TRBV10-3 to TRBJ1-1, with D unclear. The V end was cut by 2 bases, the J end by 0 bases, with 7 bases between. CDR1 ENHRY and CDR2 SYGVKD come from the germline V gene. The CDR3 is made up of 14 amino acids. The CDR3 DNA is TGTGCCATCAGTGAGAGTGTACTGAACACTGAAGCTTTCTTT. Protein product: CAISESVLNTEAFF.

The CDR3 spells CASSIGMEEQFF. CDR3 nucleotide sequence: TGTGCCAGTAGTATAGGGATGGAAGAGCAGTTCTTC. This rearrangement joins TRBV19 to TRBJ2-1, with D hard to call. The CDR3 totals 12 residues. V lost 1 base to trimming and J lost 10 bases, with 8 bases between them. The germline V gene has CDR1 LNHDA and CDR2 SQIVND (reference sequence).

The chain uses TRBV18 and TRBJ2-7; D perhaps matches TRBD2 (6 bases). This CDR3 spans 15 amino acids. Germline V gene lookup returns CDR1 KGHSH and CDR2 LQKENI. V lost 6 bases and J lost 6, with 21 bases in between. The chain's CDR3 is CASSLTVGGVPEQYV. The CDR3, as DNA: TGTGCCAGCTCGCTCACGGTTGGAGGGGTCCCCGAGCAGTACGTC.

The rearrangement links TRBV3-1 (or the pseudogene TRBV3-2) to TRBJ2-3; D possibly corresponds to TRBD2 (7 bases). The germline V and J ends were trimmed by 4 bases and 0 bases, with 20 bases remaining between them. This CDR3 has 18 amino acids. CDR1 is LGHDT, CDR2 YNNKEL, per germline (reference sequence). CDR3 sequence: CASSLIGLGGASTDTQYF. The CDR3, as DNA: TGTGCCAGCAGCCTCATTGGCCTGGGGGGGGCTAGCACAGATACGCAGTATTTT.

The chain uses TRBV15 and TRBJ2-7; D is unclear. CDR1 is LNHNV, CDR2 YYDKDF, per germline (reference sequence). The ends were cut back, 2 bases at V and 2 bases at J, with 10 bases in the middle. The CDR3 has 14 amino acids. CDR3 protein: CATSRSWSTYEQYV. DNA of the CDR3: TGTGCCACCAGCAGAAGTTGGAGTACCTACGAGCAGTACGTC.

This clone appeared once. The rearrangement uses TRBV2 and TRBJ2-5, with 10 bases identical to TRBD1. The V segment lost 6 bases and the J segment 5 bases; nucleotides outside the gene matches: 3. Germline V gene sequence: CDR1 SNHLY, CDR2 FYNNEI. CDR3 length equals 13 residues. The DNA for the CDR3 is TGTGCCAGCAGGGGACAGGGGTGGGAGACCCAGTACTTC. Its protein is CASRGQGWETQYF.

The V gene is TRBV21-1, the J gene TRBJ1-5; no DNA check was done on the table's D call, TRBD1. TRBV21-1 is described as a pseudogene. This CDR3 spans 18 amino acids. CDR3 nucleotides: TGTGCCAGCAGCAAGGGCCTCGCCTCGATATATAGCAATCAGCCCCAGCATTTT. Translating gives CASSKGLASIYSNQPQHF.

The chain links TRBV7-2 to TRBJ1-5, with unresolved D. CDR3 length: 16 residues. Per the germline V gene, CDR1 is SGHTA and CDR2 is FQGNSA. V was shortened by 1 base and J by 2 bases, with 12 bases between the two germline ends. CDR3 DNA: TGTGCCAGCAGCTTAGTTTCAGGTTTGGGCAATCAGCCCCAGCATTTT. Amino acids: CASSLVSGLGNQPQHF.

CDR3 sequence reads: CASSYMMDTQYF. The CDR3 DNA sequence: TGTGCCAGCAGCTACATGATGGATACGCAGTATTTT. The V call is TRBV7-9, the J call TRBJ2-3; D not certain. Trimming removed 4 bases from V and 6 bases from J, with 8 bases in between. In germline, CDR1 is SEHNR, CDR2 FQNEAQ (reference sequence). The CDR3 runs 12 residues.

V gene TRBV7-7 combines with J gene TRBJ2-5; 7 nucleotides line up with TRBD1. V lost 5 bases and J lost 1; bases outside the gene matches: 4. Germline CDR1 is SSHAT and CDR2 is FNYEAQ (reference sequence). This CDR3 comprises 14 residues. CDR3 in DNA: TGTGCCAGCAGCCCGAGACAGGGCCAAGAGACCCAGTACTTC. Protein sequence: CASSPRQGQETQYF. The complete variable domain, with remaining parts taken from reference TRBV7-7 and TRBJ2-5, reads GAGVSQSPRYKVTKRGQDVTLRCDPISSHATLYWYQQALGQGPEFLTYFNYEAQPDKSGLPSDRFSAERPEGSISTLTIQRTEQRDSAMYRCASSPRQGQETQYFGPGTRLLVL.

This chain uses TRBV10-3 with TRBJ2-7; weak D call: TRBD1 (6 bases). The CDR3 has 15 amino acids. Germline V gene lookup returns CDR1 ENHRY and CDR2 SYGVKD. The V gene lost 3 bases and the J gene lost 0 bases, with 12 bases spanning the gap. The CDR3 DNA reads as TGTGCCATCAGTGATAGACAGGCCCGCTCCTACGAGCAGTACTTC. Translation: CAISDRQARSYEQYF.

The chain joins TRBV24-1 to TRBJ2-1; 14 nucleotides line up with TRBD2. Germline V gene lookup returns CDR1 KGHDR and CDR2 SFDVKD. The V segment lost 7 bases and the J segment 7 bases; nucleotides outside the gene matches: 5. This CDR3 is built from 15 residues. CDR3 protein: CATSVGLAGGNEQFF. The CDR3 DNA sequence: TGTGCCACCAGCGTAGGACTAGCGGGGGGTAATGAGCAGTTCTTC.

The chain joins TRBV14 to TRBJ1-6; no firm D call. CDR3 size: 17 residues. The germline gives CDR1 SGHDN, CDR2 FVKESK. The germline V and J ends were trimmed by 0 bases and 0 bases, with 9 bases remaining between them. The DNA of the CDR3 is TGTGCCAGCAGCCAAGATGCCAGGAGCTCCTATAATTCACCCCTCCACTTT. Amino acids: CASSQDARSSYNSPLHF.